These 21 T cell receptor delta chains were all obtained from the same sample, sequenced in a study of gamma-delta T cells after stem cell transplantation. TCRdb reanalysed the RT-PCR reads via CATT. Altogether a few thousand delta-chain clones are present, around 23% being singletons, with the ten largest covering 23%. Material for sequencing was gamma-delta T cells. Every receptor here comes from a human donor. It is not recorded whose cells these are; they may come from a transplant donor.

For this clone: A read error is likely here: a far larger clone is one base away. Other DNA sequences from this sample encode an identical CDR3 as well. This chain joins TRDV2 and TRDJ1, with D unclear. The germline CDR1 and CDR2 sequences are GEAIGNYY and EKD. V dropped 1 base and J dropped 1 base, with 9 bases sitting between them. The CDR3 is 14 amino acids. The CDR3 loop reads CACDTLLGTDKLIF. In DNA form, the CDR3 reads TGTGCCTGTGACACGCTACTTGGCACCGATAAACTCATCTTT.

About this clone: The TCRdb protein comes from a much larger clone and disagrees with this DNA's translation at residue 13, likely due to a read error; the protein given here is derived from the DNA. The chain joins TRDV2 to TRDJ1; D might be TRDD3 (6 bases). The CDR3 has 17 residues. Germline CDR1 GEAIGNYY, CDR2 EKD. The CDR3 region is CACDTLGALTRTEKLIF. The CDR3 DNA reads as TGTGCCTGTGACACCTTGGGGGCCCTAACCCGCACCGAGAAACTCATCTTT.

In this sample, this clone is medium-sized. This chain connects TRDV2 to TRDJ1; a weak D match, TRDD3 (5 bases). Germline assignment: CDR1 GEAIGNYY and CDR2 EKD. The ends were cut back, 0 bases at V and 0 bases at J, with 19 bases in the middle. The CDR3 loop spans 18 amino acids. DNA for the CDR3: TGTGCCTGTGACACCGTTAGCTGGGAGGGAACGTACACCGATAAACTCATCTTT. Its translation is CACDTVSWEGTYTDKLIF.

This clone is categorized as medium-sized. Other DNA variants within this sample encode the same CDR3. This sequence joins TRDV2 and TRDJ1, with 10 bases aligning to TRDD3. This CDR3 spans 15 amino acids. The V gene's germline CDR1 is GEAIGNYY and CDR2 EKD. V shed 0 bases and J 2 bases; nucleotides not matched to a gene: 2. In DNA form, the CDR3 reads TGTGCCTGTGACACCTTGGGGGATACAACCGATAAACTCATCTTT. Its translation: CACDTLGDTTDKLIF.

This clone is categorized as medium-sized. The chain links TRDV2 to TRDJ1; 11 bases line up with TRDD3. CDR1 GEAIGNYY and CDR2 EKD come from the germline V gene. The V segment lost 3 bases and the J segment 0 bases; nucleotides outside the gene matches: 5. This CDR3 is 16 amino acids long. The CDR3 DNA reads TGTGCCTGTGACCAACTGGGGGATAGATACACCGATAAACTCATCTTT. It yields the protein CACDQLGDRYTDKLIF.

The chain carries TRDV2 and TRDJ1; 12 bases align to TRDD3. CDR3 size: 19 residues. Trimming at V came to 0 bases and at J to 0 bases, leaving 10 bases not matched to a gene. CDR1 GEAIGNYY and CDR2 EKD come from the germline V gene. The CDR3 loop reads CACDTVLGDTLQYTDKLIF. For the CDR3, the DNA is TGTGCCTGTGACACCGTCCTGGGGGATACGCTTCAGTACACCGATAAACTCATCTTT.

The chain uses TRDV2 and TRDJ1; 12 bases map to TRDD3. J gave up 0 bases and V 4 bases, and 8 bases lay outside the gene matches. The length of the CDR3 is 17 residues. CDR1 and CDR2 (germline): GEAIGNYY, EKD. CDR3 sequence: CACERLGDTRYTDKLIF. The CDR3 coding sequence is TGTGCCTGTGAGAGACTGGGGGATACACGGTACACCGATAAACTCATCTTT.

Judged by abundance, this clone is large. V usage is TRDV2 and J usage is TRDJ1, with a tentative D call TRDD3 (5 bases). The CDR3 runs to 15 residues. Looked up from germline, CDR1 is GEAIGNYY and CDR2 is EKD. Trimming removed 3 bases at V and 3 bases at J, with 16 bases between. The CDR3 nucleotides are TGTGCCTGTGACTGGATTGGGATGGCCGCCGATAAACTCATCTTT. This gives the protein CACDWIGMAADKLIF.

As concerns this clone: The protein that TCRdb holds for this DNA derives from a much larger clone and differs from the translated DNA at residue 5, which likely indicates a read error; the protein shown here is translated from the DNA. The chain joins TRDV2 to TRDJ1, with TRDD3 matching 12 bases. Germline CDR1 and CDR2: GEAIGNYY and EKD. This CDR3 is 17 amino acids long. The V gene end was trimmed by 4 bases and the J gene end by 1 base; junction bases not matched to a gene: 9. The CDR3, as DNA: TGTGCCTGTGATCCACTGGGGGATACAGGCTCCACCGATAAACTCATCTTT. Its translation: CACDPLGDTGSTDKLIF.

A remark on this clone: Possible read error: a much larger clone is one base away. Other nucleotide sequences from this sample produce the same CDR3. The V and J genes are TRDV2 and TRDJ1; 11 positions match TRDD3. CDR1 and CDR2 from the germline V gene are GEAIGNYY and EKD. This CDR3 region has 17 residues. The CDR3 DNA reads as TGCGCCTGTGACACACTACTGGGGGATAAGCGCACCGATAAACTCATCTTT. This sequence encodes CACDTLLGDKRTDKLIF.

In the case of this clone: Given a much more abundant clone one base away, this may be a read error. The chain recombines TRDV2 with TRDJ1, with 13 bases that match TRDD3. CDR1 and CDR2 from the germline V gene are GEAIGNYY and EKD. The CDR3 totals 21 residues. The CDR3, as DNA: TGTGCCTATGACCCGCTTCCCACCCATTTACTGGGGGATACGCCAACCGATAAACTCATCTTT. Its translation is CAYDPLPTHLLGDTPTDKLIF.

Details on this clone: A much larger clone sits a single nucleotide away, making a read error possible. The chain couples TRDV2 to TRDJ1; TRDD3 agrees at 10 bases. The CDR3 is 17 residues long. Germline V gene lookup returns CDR1 GEAIGNYY and CDR2 EKD. The CDR3 coding sequence is TGTGCCTGTGACACCTTACTGGGGGATCAGACGACCGATAAATTCATCTTT. Encoded protein: CACDTLLGDQTTDKFIF.

The chain couples TRDV2 to TRDJ3, with TRDD3 matching 13 bases. The CDR3 is made up of 20 amino acids. The ends lost 3 bases at V and 0 bases at J; junction bases unmatched: 7. From germline, CDR1 is GEAIGNYY and CDR2 EKD. CDR3 sequence: CACDSLLGDTVSWDTRQMFF. In nucleotides, the CDR3 is TGTGCCTGTGACTCCCTACTGGGGGATACGGTCTCCTGGGACACCCGACAGATGTTTTTC.

This clone ranks as medium-sized (0.01 to 0.1%). The CDR3 coding sequence is TGTGCCTCCAACCCGCTGGAGAGGGTTAGGGGGTACGCCGATAAACTCATCTTT. Amino acids: CASNPLERVRGYADKLIF. This rearrangement joins TRDV2 to TRDJ1, with D possibly TRDD3 on 5 matching bases. The ends were cut back, 8 bases at V and 3 bases at J, with 30 bases in the middle. Germline V gene lookup returns CDR1 GEAIGNYY and CDR2 EKD. This CDR3 region has 18 residues.

In its sample, this clone is medium-sized (0.01 to 0.1%). The V gene is TRDV2, the J gene TRDJ1, with 13 positions matching TRDD3. This CDR3 spans 18 amino acids. CDR1 and CDR2 (germline): GEAIGNYY, EKD. The trim removed 2 bases at V and 0 bases at J, leaving 8 bases unmatched. For the CDR3, the DNA is TGTGCCTGTGACAAACTACTGGGGGATACGTCGTACACCGATAAACTCATCTTT. Protein sequence: CACDKLLGDTSYTDKLIF.

This clone is judged medium-sized. The CDR3 coding sequence is TGTGCCTGTGATATACTGGGGGATACAAGGGAACTCATCTTT. Its translation is CACDILGDTRELIF. The V call is TRDV2, the J call TRDJ1; 12 bases map to TRDD3. The CDR3 has 14 amino acids. Germline V lookup: CDR1 GEAIGNYY, CDR2 EKD. V lost 4 bases to trimming and J lost 9 bases; unmatched junction nucleotides: 8.

This clone occurred a few times. A read error may be the cause here, since a much bigger clone is one base away. This chain uses TRDV3 with TRDJ1; 8 positions agree with TRDD3. CDR1 and CDR2 (germline): TVYSNPD, GDNSRS (reference sequence). The J segment lost 1 base and the V segment lost 1 base, leaving 17 bases of the junction unmatched. There are 18 residues in the CDR3. As DNA, the CDR3 is TGTGCCTTTACCTTCTTCTACCGGGGGATAGATTCCACCGATAAACTCATCTTT. Its protein is CAFTFFYRGIDSTDKLIF.

In regard to this clone: TCRdb has a much larger clone's protein, which differs at residue 15 from the translation of this DNA, likely because of a read error; what is shown is the protein translated from the DNA. This chain uses TRDV2 with TRDJ1; 8 bases line up with TRDD3. The CDR3 is 17 residues long. Germline lookup yields CDR1 GEAIGNYY and CDR2 EKD. The CDR3 DNA sequence: TGTGCCTGTGACTACTGGGGGGACCATTCGTACACCGATAAACGCATCTTT. This sequence encodes CACDYWGDHSYTDKRIF.

This clone was found once. Given a far larger clone just one base away, this is likely a sequencing read error. Other DNA sequences within the sample encode an identical CDR3. The chain recombines TRDV2 with TRDJ3, with D perhaps TRDD3 (5 bases). CDR1 and CDR2 from the germline V gene are GEAIGNYY and EKD. V lost 0 bases and J lost 0, with 20 bases in between. This CDR3 comprises 21 residues. The CDR3 protein is CACDTGFSGSKSSWDTRQMFF. The CDR3 DNA sequence: TGTGCCTGTGACACCGGGTTCTCTGGGTCAAAGAGCTCCTGGGACACCCGACAGATGTTTTTC.

A note on this clone: The protein held in TCRdb is that of a much larger clone and does not match this DNA's translation at residue 15, likely because of a read error; the protein shown is translated from the DNA. The chain uses TRDV2 and TRDJ1; D perhaps matches TRDD3 (6 bases). The CDR3 sequence is 17 residues long. Germline V lookup: CDR1 GEAIGNYY, CDR2 EKD. As DNA, the CDR3 is TGTGCCTGTGACTCACTGGGACAACTAGGGTACACCGATAAATTCATCTTT. Translation: CACDSLGQLGYTDKFIF.

This clone is termed medium-sized. CDR3 region: CALGELWRGGFSLTAQLFF. The CDR3, as DNA: TGTGCTCTTGGGGAACTCTGGCGGGGGGGTTTTTCTTTGACAGCACAACTCTTCTTT. The chain has TRDV1 and TRDJ2; weak D call: TRDD3 (5 bases). The CDR3 totals 19 residues. From germline, CDR1 is TSWWSYY and CDR2 QGS. The V gene lost 0 bases and the J gene lost 0 bases, with 17 bases spanning the gap.